This T cell receptor beta chain was profiled in a study of CD8+CD57+ T cells in acquired aplastic anemia (dated by TCRdb to about 2018). In the study overall: Extracted DNA from sorted CD4+ and CD8+ cells averaged approximately 3 ug, ranging from 0.2 to 27.4 ug. CD8+CD57+ expansion was defined as a frequency above the mean frequency observed in healthy subjects. Results and caveats for the whole study, not just this receptor: Roughly 31 CD8+ CDR3 sequences were shared between patients and controls but appeared highly expressed in patients and within their immunodominant clones. No significant difference in CD8+ Simpson's diversity was found between patients and healthy controls (P=0.060).

CDR1 and CDR2 are read off the germline V gene (reference sequence) as LNHDA and SQIVND. From the cysteine through the phenylalanine, the CDR3 covers 15 amino acids. Only the CDR3 region is kept as DNA, spanning 45 bases read in frame from base 1. Unmatched junction bases come to 10, with V trimmed by 7 bases and J by 6 bases. At least ten counts were recorded for this clonotype. It has no known antigen specificity. No per-base quality is available; no much larger clone lies one base away. Flow cytometry had shown CD8+CD57+ cell expansion in the patients selected for sequencing. All patients had severe acquired aplastic anemia diagnosed by International Study of Aplastic Anemia and Agranulocytosis and Camitta criteria. No patient had received any therapy when blood was sampled. The study deep-sequenced TCR repertoires of sorted CD4+ and CD8+ blood T cells from severe aplastic anemia patients and healthy subjects. Patients were enrolled in the USA under clinicaltrials.gov protocols 00001620, 01623167, 00001397, 00071045, 00081523 and 00961064. Ficoll-Paque density gradient centrifugation was used to isolate peripheral blood mononuclear cells. CD4+ and CD8+ T cells were sorted by FACS or magnetic beads before DNA extraction.

Genomic DNA was used as template for profiling of TCR beta VDJ combinations and CDR3 sequences. TCR repertoire sequencing was run on an Illumina HiSeq 2000. For the original study's pipeline: Repertoires were assessed using TRBV/TRBJ rearrangement plots, CDR3 size and DJ length profiles, and Simpson's diversity index. The most abundant DNA sequence in the deep sequencing data was taken as the immunodominant clone. CDR3 amino acid sequences were checked for sharing between subjects and were compared against published repertoires and the VDJdb database. Using fastp at Q25 and MiXCR, TCRdb reprocessed the public reads and kept productive beta chains. Duplicate CDR3 protein sequences are folded into a single record with the most common DNA and genes. TCRdb's processing, not the study's, gives the V and J calls here. This sample gives 400,000 to 600,000 distinct CDR3 sequences in total; around 32% of them show up just once. 0.82% of the sample belongs to the ten largest clones.

The sequence joins TRBV19 to TRBJ2-3; the junction holds 10 bases that match TRBD1. The sample was sorted CD4+, CD8+, or CD8+CD57+ T cells (not recorded which) from PBMCs. The TCR sequence derives from a human donor with aplastic anemia. The CDR3 has the sequence CASTEGGQGFDTQYF. The nucleotide sequence reads TGTGCCAGTACCGAGGGGGGACAGGGGTTCGATACGCAGTATTTT.